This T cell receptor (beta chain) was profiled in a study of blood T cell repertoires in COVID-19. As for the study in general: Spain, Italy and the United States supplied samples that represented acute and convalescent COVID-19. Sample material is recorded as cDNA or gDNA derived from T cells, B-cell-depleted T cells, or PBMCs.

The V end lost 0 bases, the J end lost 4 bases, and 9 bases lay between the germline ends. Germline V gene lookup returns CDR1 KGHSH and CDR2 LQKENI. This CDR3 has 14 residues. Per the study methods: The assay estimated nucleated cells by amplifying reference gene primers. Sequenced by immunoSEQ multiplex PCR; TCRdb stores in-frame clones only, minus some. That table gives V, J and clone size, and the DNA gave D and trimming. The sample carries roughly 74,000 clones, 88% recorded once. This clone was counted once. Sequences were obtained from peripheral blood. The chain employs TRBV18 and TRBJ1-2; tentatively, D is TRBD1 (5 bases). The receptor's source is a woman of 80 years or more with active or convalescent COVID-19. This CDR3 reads CASSPPTVPYGYTF. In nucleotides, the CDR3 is TGTGCCAGCTCACCACCGACAGTTCCCTATGGCTACACCTTC.